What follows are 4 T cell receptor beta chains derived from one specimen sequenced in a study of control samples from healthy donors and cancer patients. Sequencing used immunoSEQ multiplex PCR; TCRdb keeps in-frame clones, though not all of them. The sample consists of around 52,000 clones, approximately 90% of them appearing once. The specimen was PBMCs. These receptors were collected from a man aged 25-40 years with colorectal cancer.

CDR3 region: CASSKAREGSDTGELFF. The CDR3 nucleotides read TGTGCCAGCAGCAAAGCGAGGGAGGGTTCGGACACCGGGGAGCTGTTTTTT. The chain recombines TRBV21-1 with TRBJ2-2; TRBD2 reflects the table's D call only, with no check against the DNA. TRBV21-1 is a pseudogene segment. This CDR3 region has 17 residues.

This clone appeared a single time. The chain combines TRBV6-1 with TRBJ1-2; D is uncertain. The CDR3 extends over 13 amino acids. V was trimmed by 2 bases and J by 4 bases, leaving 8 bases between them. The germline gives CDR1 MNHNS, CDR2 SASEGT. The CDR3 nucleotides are TGTGCCAGCAGTGAACTGAATCGCTATGGCTACACCTTC. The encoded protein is CASSELNRYGYTF.

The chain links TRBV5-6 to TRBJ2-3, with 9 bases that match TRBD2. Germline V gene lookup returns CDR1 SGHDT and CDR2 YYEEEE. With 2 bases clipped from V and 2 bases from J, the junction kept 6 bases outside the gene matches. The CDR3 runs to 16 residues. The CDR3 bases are TGTGCCAGCAGCTTCTTAGCGGGGGCACTCACAGATACGCAGTATTTT. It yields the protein CASSFLAGALTDTQYF.

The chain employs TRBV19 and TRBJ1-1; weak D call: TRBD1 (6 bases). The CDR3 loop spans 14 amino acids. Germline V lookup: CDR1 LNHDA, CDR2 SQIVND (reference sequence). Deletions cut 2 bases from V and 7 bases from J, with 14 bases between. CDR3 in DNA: TGTGCCAGTAGTATACTTCAGGGGCAAAGTGAAGCTTTCTTT. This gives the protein CASSILQGQSEAFF.